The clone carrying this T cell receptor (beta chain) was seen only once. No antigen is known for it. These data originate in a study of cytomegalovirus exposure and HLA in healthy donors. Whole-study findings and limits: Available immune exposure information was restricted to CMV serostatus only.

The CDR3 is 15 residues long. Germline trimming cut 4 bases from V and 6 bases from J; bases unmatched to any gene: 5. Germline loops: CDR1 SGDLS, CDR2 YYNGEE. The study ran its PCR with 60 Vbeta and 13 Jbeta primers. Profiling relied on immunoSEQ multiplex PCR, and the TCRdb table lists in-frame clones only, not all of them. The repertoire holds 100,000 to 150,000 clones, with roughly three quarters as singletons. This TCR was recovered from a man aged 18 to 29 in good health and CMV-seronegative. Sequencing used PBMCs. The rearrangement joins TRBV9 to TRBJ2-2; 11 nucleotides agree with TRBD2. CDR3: CASSTPGLAAGELFF. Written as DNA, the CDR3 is TGTGCCAGCAGCACTCCGGGACTAGCGGCCGGGGAGCTGTTTTTT.